What follows describes a single T cell receptor beta chain. The antigen is unknown. This nonspecific control used anti-CD3/anti-CD28 bead stimulation of CD4+ T cells. Sorting of responding CD4+ T cells relied on upregulated CD40 ligand together with CD69. The germline CDR1 and CDR2 sequences are LNHDA and SQIVND (reference sequence). This CDR3 has 14 residues. Trimming left V 3 bases short and J 2 bases short, with 10 bases between. This specimen belongs to a study of persistence of HIV-infected CD4 T cells. The libraries were made with immunoSEQ version 4 in survey mode. The protocol was immunoSEQ multiplex PCR, while the TCRdb copy is restricted to in-frame clones and leaves out a portion. The profile shows tens of thousands of clones, about 88% of them singletons.

This clonotype was sampled from an adult woman with HIV who was CMV-seropositive. This specimen was CD4+ T cells sorted from PBMCs after roughly 18-hour stimulation, taken from a patient who received antiretroviral therapy. The chain links TRBV19 to TRBJ1-2; D is uncertain. This CDR3 reads CASSIVDGNYGYTF. The CDR3 bases are TGTGCCAGTAGTATTGTCGACGGAAACTATGGCTACACCTTC. Variable domain in full (rest from reference TRBV19 and TRBJ1-2): DGGITQSPKYLFRKEGQNVTLSCEQNLNHDAMYWYRQDPGQGLRLIYYSQIVNDFQKGDIAEGYSVSREKKESFPLTVTSAQKNPTAFYLCASSIVDGNYGYTFGSGTRLTVV.